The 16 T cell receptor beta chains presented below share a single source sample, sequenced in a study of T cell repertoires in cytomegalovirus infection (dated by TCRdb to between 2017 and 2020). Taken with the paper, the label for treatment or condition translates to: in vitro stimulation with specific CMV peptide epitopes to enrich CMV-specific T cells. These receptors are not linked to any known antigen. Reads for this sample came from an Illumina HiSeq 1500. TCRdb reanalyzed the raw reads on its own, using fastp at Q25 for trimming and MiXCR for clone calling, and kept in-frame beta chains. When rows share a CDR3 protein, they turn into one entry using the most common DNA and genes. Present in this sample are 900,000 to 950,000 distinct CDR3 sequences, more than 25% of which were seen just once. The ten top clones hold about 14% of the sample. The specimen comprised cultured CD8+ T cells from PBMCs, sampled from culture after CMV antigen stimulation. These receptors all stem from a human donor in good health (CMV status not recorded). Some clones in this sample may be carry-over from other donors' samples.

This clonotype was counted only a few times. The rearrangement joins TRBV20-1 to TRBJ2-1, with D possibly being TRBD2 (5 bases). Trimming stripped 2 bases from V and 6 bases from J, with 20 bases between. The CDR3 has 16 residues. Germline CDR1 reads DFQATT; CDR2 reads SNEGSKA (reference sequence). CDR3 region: CSARRSTRYERNEQFF. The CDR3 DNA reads TGCAGTGCTAGACGATCTACTAGATATGAGCGCAATGAGCAGTTCTTC.

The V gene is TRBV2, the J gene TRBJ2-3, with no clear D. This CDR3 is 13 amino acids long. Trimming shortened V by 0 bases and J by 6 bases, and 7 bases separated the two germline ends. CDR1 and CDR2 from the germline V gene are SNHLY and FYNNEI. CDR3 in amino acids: CASSEARRDTQYF. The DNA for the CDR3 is TGTGCCAGCAGTGAAGCGCGGCGGGATACGCAGTATTTT.

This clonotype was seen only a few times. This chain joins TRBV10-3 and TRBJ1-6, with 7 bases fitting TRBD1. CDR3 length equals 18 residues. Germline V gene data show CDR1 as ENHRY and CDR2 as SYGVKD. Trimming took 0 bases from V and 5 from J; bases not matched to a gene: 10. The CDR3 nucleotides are TGTGCCATCAGTGAGTCGACTCGGGGAGGGGGCAATAATTCACCCCTCCACTTT. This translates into CAISESTRGGGNNSPLHF.

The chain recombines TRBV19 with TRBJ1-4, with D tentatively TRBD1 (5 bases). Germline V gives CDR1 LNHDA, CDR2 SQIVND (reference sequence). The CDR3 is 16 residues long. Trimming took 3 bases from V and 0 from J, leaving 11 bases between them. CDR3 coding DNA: TGTGCCAGTAGTATCAGAAAGACAGCAACTAATGAAAAACTGTTTTTT. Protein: CASSIRKTATNEKLFF.

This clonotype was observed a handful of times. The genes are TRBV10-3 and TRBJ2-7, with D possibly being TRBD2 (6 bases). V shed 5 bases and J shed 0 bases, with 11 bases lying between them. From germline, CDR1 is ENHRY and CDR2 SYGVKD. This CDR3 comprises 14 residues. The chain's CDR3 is CAISNGGSSYEQYV. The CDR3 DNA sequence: TGTGCCATCAGTAACGGGGGAAGCTCCTACGAGCAGTACGTC.

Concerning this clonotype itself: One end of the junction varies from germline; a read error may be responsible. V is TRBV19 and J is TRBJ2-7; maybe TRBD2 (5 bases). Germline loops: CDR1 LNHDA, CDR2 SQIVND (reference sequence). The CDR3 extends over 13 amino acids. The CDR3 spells CVSRMTGIDEQYF. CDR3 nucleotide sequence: TGTGTCAGTAGAATGACGGGGATCGACGAGCAGTACTTC. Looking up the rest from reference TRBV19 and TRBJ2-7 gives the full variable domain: DGGITQSPKYLFRKEGQNVTLSCEQNLNHDAMYWYRQDPGQGLRLIYYSQIVNDFQKGDIAEGYSVSREKKESFPLTVTSAQKNPTAFYLCVSRMTGIDEQYFGPGTRLTVT.

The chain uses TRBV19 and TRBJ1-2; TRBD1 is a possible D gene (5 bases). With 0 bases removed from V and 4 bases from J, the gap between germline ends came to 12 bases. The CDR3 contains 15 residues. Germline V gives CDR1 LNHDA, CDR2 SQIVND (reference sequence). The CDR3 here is CASSIDPRDGYGYTF. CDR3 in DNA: TGTGCCAGTAGTATAGATCCCAGGGATGGCTATGGCTACACCTTC.

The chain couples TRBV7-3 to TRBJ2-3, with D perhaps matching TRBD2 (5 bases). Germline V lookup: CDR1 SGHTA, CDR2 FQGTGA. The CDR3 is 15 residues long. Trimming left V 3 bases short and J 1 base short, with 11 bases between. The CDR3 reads CASSLSGPGTDTQYF. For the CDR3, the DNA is TGTGCCAGCAGCTTGAGCGGACCTGGCACAGATACGCAGTATTTT.

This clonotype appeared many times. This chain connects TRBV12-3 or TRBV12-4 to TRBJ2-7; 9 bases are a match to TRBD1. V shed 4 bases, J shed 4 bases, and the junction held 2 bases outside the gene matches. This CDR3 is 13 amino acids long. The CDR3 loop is CASSSGTGYEQYV. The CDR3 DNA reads TGTGCCAGCAGTTCCGGGACAGGGTACGAGCAGTACGTC.

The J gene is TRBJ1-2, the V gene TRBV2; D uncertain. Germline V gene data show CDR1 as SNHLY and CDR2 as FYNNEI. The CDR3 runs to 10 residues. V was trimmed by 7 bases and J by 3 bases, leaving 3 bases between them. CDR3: CASIDYGYTF. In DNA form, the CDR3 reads TGTGCCAGCATAGACTATGGCTACACCTTC. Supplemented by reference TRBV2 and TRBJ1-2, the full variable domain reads EPEVTQTPSHQVTQMGQEVILRCVPISNHLYFYWYRQILGQKVEFLVSFYNNEISEKSEIFDDQFSVERPDGSNFTLKIRSTKLEDSAMYFCASIDYGYTFGSGTRLTVV.

CDR3 region: CATSATGRTGELFF. The CDR3 coding sequence is TGTGCCACCAGTGCGACAGGGAGAACCGGGGAGCTGTTTTTT. The V call is TRBV24-1, the J call TRBJ2-2; TRBD1 matches 7 bases. Trimming took 5 bases from V and 5 from J; bases not matched to a gene: 4. The CDR3 totals 14 residues. The germline V gene has CDR1 KGHDR and CDR2 SFDVKD.

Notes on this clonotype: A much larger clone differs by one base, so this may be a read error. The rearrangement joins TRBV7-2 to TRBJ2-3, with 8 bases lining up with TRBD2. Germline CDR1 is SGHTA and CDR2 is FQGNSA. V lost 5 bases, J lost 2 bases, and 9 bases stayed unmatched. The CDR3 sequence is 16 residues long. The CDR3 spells CTSSPQRGPNTDTQYF. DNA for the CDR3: TGTACCAGCAGCCCCCAGCGGGGGCCTAACACAGATACGCAGTATTTT. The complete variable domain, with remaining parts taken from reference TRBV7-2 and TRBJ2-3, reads GAGVSQSPSNKVTEKGKDVELRCDPISGHTALYWYRQSLGQGLEFLIYFQGNSAPDKSGLPSDRFSAERTGGSVSTLTIQRTQQEDSAVYLCTSSPQRGPNTDTQYFGPGTRLTVL.

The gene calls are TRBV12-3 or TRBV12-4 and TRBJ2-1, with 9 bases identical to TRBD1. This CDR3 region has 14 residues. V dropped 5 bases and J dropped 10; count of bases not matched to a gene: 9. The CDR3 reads CASSLRTGVGEQFF. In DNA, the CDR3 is TGTGCCAGCAGTCTACGGACAGGGGTTGGGGAGCAGTTCTTC.

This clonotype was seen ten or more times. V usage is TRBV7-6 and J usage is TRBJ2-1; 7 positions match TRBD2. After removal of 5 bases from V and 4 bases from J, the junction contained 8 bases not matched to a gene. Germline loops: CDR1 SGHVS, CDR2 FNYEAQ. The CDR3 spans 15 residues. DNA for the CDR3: TGTGCCAGCAGCCTAACTAAGCGGGGATACAATGAGCAGTTCTTC. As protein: CASSLTKRGYNEQFF.

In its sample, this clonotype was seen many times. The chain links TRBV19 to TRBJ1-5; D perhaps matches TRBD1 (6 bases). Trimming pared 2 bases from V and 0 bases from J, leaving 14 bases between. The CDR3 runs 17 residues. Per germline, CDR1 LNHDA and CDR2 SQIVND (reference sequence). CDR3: CASSIKDRRHSNQPQHF. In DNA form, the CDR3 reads TGTGCCAGTAGTATAAAAGACAGGAGACATAGCAATCAGCCCCAGCATTTT.

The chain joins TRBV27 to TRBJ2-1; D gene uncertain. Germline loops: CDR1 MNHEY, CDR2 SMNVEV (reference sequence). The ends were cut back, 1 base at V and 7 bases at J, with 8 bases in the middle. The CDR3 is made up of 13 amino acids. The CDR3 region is CASSLLSRNEQFF. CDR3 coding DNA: TGTGCCAGCAGTTTATTGAGTAGGAATGAGCAGTTCTTC.